The 3 T cell receptor beta chains below come from one sample, sequenced in a study of tumor-infiltrating lymphocytes in oesophageal squamous cell carcinoma. From the PCR reads, TCRdb called clonotypes with MiXCR, one entry per CDR3 protein. The table records approximately 12,000 distinct CDR3 sequences, under 60% of them present only once. Sequencing was done on a sample of esophageal tumor tissue. Receptor source: a male donor with esophageal squamous cell carcinoma.

By proportion, this clonotype is large. The chain uses TRBV7-3 and TRBJ2-1; 8 nucleotides match TRBD2. J was trimmed by 1 base and V by 5 bases; bases with no gene match: 4. Germline CDR1 SGHTA, CDR2 FQGTGA. The CDR3 spans 15 residues. DNA of the CDR3: TGTGCCAGCAGCCCCTTAGCGGGGTCCTACAATGAGCAGTTCTTC. Its protein product is CASSPLAGSYNEQFF.

This chain connects TRBV7-3 to TRBJ2-5; 8 bases agree with TRBD2. TRBJ2-1 explains the end of the DNA better; the J call may be wrong. In germline, CDR1 is SGHTA, CDR2 FQGTGA. This CDR3 is built from 16 residues. The CDR3 region has the DNA TGTGCCAGCAGCCCTCAAATAGCGGGACTTTACAATGAGCAGTTCTTC. It translates to CASSPQIAGLYNEQFF.

The chain recombines TRBV27 with TRBJ2-1; D remains unclear. The end of the DNA aligns better with TRBJ2-7, so the J call may be wrong. This CDR3 spans 10 amino acids. CDR1 MNHEY and CDR2 SMNVEV come from the germline V gene (reference sequence). CDR3 DNA: TGTGCCAGCAGTCGTTACGAGCAGTACTTC. It yields the protein CASSRYEQYF.